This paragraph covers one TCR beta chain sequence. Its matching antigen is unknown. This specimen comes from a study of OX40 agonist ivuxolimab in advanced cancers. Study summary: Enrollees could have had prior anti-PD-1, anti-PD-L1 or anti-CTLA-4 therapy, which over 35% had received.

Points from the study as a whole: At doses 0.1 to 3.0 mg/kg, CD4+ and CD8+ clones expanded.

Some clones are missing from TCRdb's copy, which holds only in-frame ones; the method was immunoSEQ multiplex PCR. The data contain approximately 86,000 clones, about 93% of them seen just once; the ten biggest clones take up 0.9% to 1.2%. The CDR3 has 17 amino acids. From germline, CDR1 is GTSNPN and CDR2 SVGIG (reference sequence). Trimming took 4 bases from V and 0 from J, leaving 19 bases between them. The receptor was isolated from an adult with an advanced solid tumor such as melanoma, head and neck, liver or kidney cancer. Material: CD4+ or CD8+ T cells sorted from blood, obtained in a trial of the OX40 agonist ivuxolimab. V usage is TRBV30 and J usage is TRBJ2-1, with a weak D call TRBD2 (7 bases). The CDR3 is CAWMGGQGRPSYNEQFF. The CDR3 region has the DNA TGTGCCTGGATGGGGGGGCAGGGGCGTCCCTCCTACAATGAGCAGTTCTTC.